The T cell receptor beta chain described here comes from a study of blood T cell repertoires in COVID-19. Study details: The origin of the acute and convalescent COVID-19 samples was the United States, Italy and Spain.

Trimming left V 3 bases short and J 4 bases short, with 10 bases between. Germline CDR1 reads MRHNA; CDR2 reads SNTAGT. There are 14 residues in the CDR3. In the original processing: Researchers report that nucleated cell counts were estimated from reference gene primer amplification. Here immunoSEQ multiplex PCR was the method, and the copy in TCRdb shows in-frame clones only, minus some. The D gene and trimming were derived from the DNA, and the V and J assignments and clone size from that table. The table has around 240,000 clones, 75% to 85% seen once; the top ten hold about 8%. The receptor's source is a woman in her forties or fifties with acute or convalescent COVID-19. The J gene is TRBJ2-1, the V gene TRBV6-4, with D possibly matching TRBD2 (6 bases). Sequencing was performed on peripheral blood. CDR3 sequence (DNA): TGTGCCAGCAGTGAAGGTGGGACTTACAATGAGCAGTTCTTC. Its translation is CASSEGGTYNEQFF.